This T cell receptor (beta chain) was documented in a study of T cell responses to AZD1222 COVID-19 vaccine. Broader study findings: The CD4 TCRs associated with vaccination extended across spike and predominated at 160-218 and 743-854. Increased Spike-specific TCR breadth and depth were observed after two AZD1222 doses. The donors showed a predominance of white British ancestry and of females, with possible underestimation of clonal diversity.

Data came from immunoSEQ multiplex PCR; TCRdb stores just in-frame clones and leaves some out. The sample records over 100,000 clones, just over 90% being singletons. This CDR3 contains 14 residues. V was cut by 1 base and J by 0 bases, with 4 bases left in between. Per the germline V gene, CDR1 is MNHNS and CDR2 is SASEGT. To note about this clone: What it binds is unknown.

This rearrangement joins TRBV6-1 to TRBJ1-3; no firm D call. Sequenced here: peripheral blood, sampled on day 0 of AZD1222 vaccination. The receptor's source is an adult in good health. The CDR3 loop reads CASSEGVSGNTIYF. CDR3 nucleotides: TGTGCCAGCAGTGAAGGGGTCTCTGGAAACACCATATATTTT.